These 17 T cell receptor beta chains share one sample of origin, sequenced in a study of PD-L1 blockade in urothelial cancer. Sequenced by immunoSEQ multiplex PCR; TCRdb stores in-frame clones only, minus some. The sample consists of just over 50,000 clones, about 90% of them appearing once. The sequences come from PBMCs, collected around atezolizumab (anti-PD-L1) treatment. The receptors derive from a man aged 60 to 69 with urothelial cancer.

The chain links TRBV27 to TRBJ2-1, with 8 bases aligning to TRBD2. Germline trimming cut 6 bases from V and 5 bases from J; bases unmatched to any gene: 6. Germline values: CDR1 MNHEY, CDR2 SMNVEV (reference sequence). The CDR3 covers 14 residues. CDR3 in amino acids: CASRTAGAHNEQFF. For the CDR3, the DNA is TGTGCCAGCAGAACAGCGGGAGCCCACAATGAGCAGTTCTTC.

The chain uses TRBV30 and TRBJ2-1; 8 bases are shared with TRBD1. Losses at the gene ends were 0 bases for V and 6 bases for J; bases not matched to a gene: 1. The germline CDR1 and CDR2 sequences are GTSNPN and SVGIG (reference sequence). There are 13 residues in the CDR3. The CDR3: CAWSVGQGNEQFF. The CDR3 DNA reads TGTGCCTGGAGTGTAGGACAGGGCAATGAGCAGTTCTTC.

The chain links TRBV6-5 to TRBJ1-1; 7 bases agree with TRBD1. The CDR3 sequence is 15 residues long. Trimming took 0 bases from V and 3 from J; bases not matched to a gene: 4. CDR1 is MNHEY, CDR2 SVGAGI, per germline. Here the CDR3 DNA reads TGTGCCAGCAGTTACTCGTCCACAGGGGACACTGAAGCTTTCTTT. This encodes CASSYSSTGDTEAFF.

The V and J genes are TRBV5-1 and TRBJ2-2, with D possibly TRBD2 on 6 matching bases. The V end lost 2 bases, the J end lost 0 bases, and 23 bases lay between the germline ends. This CDR3 is built from 20 residues. Germline V CDR1 and CDR2: SGHRS, YFSETQ. The CDR3 DNA reads TGCGCCAGCAGCTTCCCCCCCGAGGCAGCGGGCCGCGCGAACACCGGGGAGCTGTTTTTT. This translates into CASSFPPEAAGRANTGELFF.

The V and J genes are TRBV2 and TRBJ2-2; D gene unclear. This CDR3 spans 15 amino acids. Looked up from germline, CDR1 is SNHLY and CDR2 is FYNNEI. V was shortened by 3 bases and J by 5 bases, with 13 bases between the two germline ends. The CDR3 DNA follows: TGTGCCAGCAGTGAGGGCGCTGGTTGGACCGGGGAGCTGTTTTTT. It encodes CASSEGAGWTGELFF. Full variable domain (outside the CDR3, taken from reference TRBV2 and TRBJ2-2): EPEVTQTPSHQVTQMGQEVILRCVPISNHLYFYWYRQILGQKVEFLVSFYNNEISEKSEIFDDQFSVERPDGSNFTLKIRSTKLEDSAMYFCASSEGAGWTGELFFGEGSRLTVL.

The genes are TRBV10-3 and TRBJ2-3, with TRBD2 matching 14 bases. Trimming took 7 bases from V and 1 from J; bases not matched to a gene: 7. CDR1 and CDR2 (germline): ENHRY, SYGVKD. The CDR3 has 17 amino acids. As DNA, the CDR3 is TGTGCCATCACCGGGACTAGCGGGAGCGGAGGCACAGATACGCAGTATTTT. Its translation: CAITGTSGSGGTDTQYF.

This clone was counted a few times. The V call is TRBV9, the J call TRBJ1-3, with D uncertain. V lost 4 bases, J lost 0 bases, and 5 bases lay in between. Germline V gene lookup returns CDR1 SGDLS and CDR2 YYNGEE. CDR3 length: 13 amino acids. CDR3 amino acids: CASSPGSGNTIYF. In nucleotides, the CDR3 is TGTGCCAGCAGCCCCGGCTCTGGAAACACCATATATTTT.

This clone was detected only a few times. This chain connects TRBV10-3 to TRBJ1-5, with 9 bases lining up with TRBD1. Germline CDR1 and CDR2: ENHRY and SYGVKD. The CDR3 covers 13 residues. The ends lost 7 bases at V and 5 bases at J; junction bases unmatched: 3. The CDR3 sequence is CAIKGQGYQPQHF. The CDR3 nucleotides are TGTGCCATCAAGGGACAGGGATATCAGCCCCAGCATTTT.

This rearrangement joins TRBV4-1 to TRBJ1-3; perhaps TRBD1 as D (6 bases). The V gene's germline CDR1 is MGHRA and CDR2 YSYEKL. Deletions cut 3 bases from V and 9 bases from J, with 18 bases between. The CDR3 has 15 amino acids. CDR3 nucleotide sequence: TGCGCCAGCAGCCAGGACAGATACTCTGGGGGCACCATATATTTT. It encodes CASSQDRYSGGTIYF.

The genes are TRBV5-4 and TRBJ2-5, with 8 bases fitting TRBD2. The CDR3 length is 15 residues. Germline CDR1 is SGHNT and CDR2 is YYREEE (reference sequence). V shed 0 bases, J shed 5 bases, and the junction held 6 bases outside the gene matches. Written as DNA, the CDR3 is TGTGCCAGCAGCTTGGCGGGGGGGCGGTGGGAGACCCAGTACTTC. Residues: CASSLAGGRWETQYF.

This clone was counted a single time. The chain recombines TRBV9 with TRBJ1-5, with 9 bases identical to TRBD1. The CDR3 is 16 residues long. V was pared by 4 bases and J by 2 bases, with 7 bases of the junction left unmatched. In germline, CDR1 is SGDLS, CDR2 YYNGEE. The CDR3 DNA is TGTGCCAGCAGCCGAGGGACAGGGTGGGGCAATCAGCCCCAGCATTTT. Protein sequence: CASSRGTGWGNQPQHF.

This clone was detected once. The V gene is TRBV6-5, the J gene TRBJ2-3; 10 nucleotides line up with TRBD1. The V gene's germline CDR1 is MNHEY and CDR2 SVGAGI. J was trimmed by 4 bases and V by 6 bases; bases with no gene match: 4. There are 14 residues in the CDR3. The CDR3: CASRQTGGPDTQYF. The DNA for the CDR3 is TGTGCCAGCAGACAGACAGGGGGCCCAGATACGCAGTATTTT.

The chain has TRBV5-1 and TRBJ2-5; 11 nucleotides agree with TRBD2. CDR1 and CDR2 from the germline V gene are SGHRS and YFSETQ. Trimming removed 4 bases from V and 5 bases from J; junction bases left unmatched: 10. The CDR3 consists of 16 residues. DNA for the CDR3: TGCGCCAGCAGCCCGAATAGCGGGGGGGCGGGGGAGACCCAGTACTTC. Amino acids: CASSPNSGGAGETQYF.

The gene calls are TRBV9 and TRBJ2-7, with TRBD1 matching over 10 bases. The CDR3 consists of 16 residues. The V gene end was trimmed by 3 bases and the J gene end by 3 bases; junction bases not matched to a gene: 9. CDR1 and CDR2 (germline): SGDLS, YYNGEE. This CDR3 is CASSAGPGTGDYEQYF. The CDR3, as DNA: TGTGCCAGCAGCGCAGGGCCCGGGACAGGGGACTACGAGCAGTACTTC.

This sequence joins TRBV5-4 and TRBJ1-5; 8 nucleotides match TRBD1. The CDR3 extends over 13 amino acids. The trim removed 2 bases at V and 7 bases at J, leaving 2 bases unmatched. Germline V lookup: CDR1 SGHNT, CDR2 YYREEE (reference sequence). The CDR3 region is CASSLQGVQPQHF. The DNA for the CDR3 is TGTGCCAGCAGCTTACAGGGGGTCCAGCCCCAGCATTTT.

The genes are TRBV29-1 and TRBJ2-6, with TRBD2 as a possible D gene (5 bases). This CDR3 region has 17 residues. V was clipped by 2 bases and J by 3 bases, with 17 bases between them. The V gene's germline CDR1 is SQVTM and CDR2 ANQGSEA. The CDR3, as DNA: TGCAGCGTTGAAAGTGAGGGTACAATCATTGGGGCCAACGTCCTGACTTTC. It yields the protein CSVESEGTIIGANVLTF.

This chain links TRBV7-9 with TRBJ1-1; 9 bases agree with TRBD1. V trimming: 5 bases; J trimming: 4 bases; junction bases outside the gene matches: 5. CDR1 is SEHNR, CDR2 FQNEAQ, per germline (reference sequence). This CDR3 is 14 amino acids long. Here the CDR3 reads CASSPTGGVTEAFF. The CDR3 DNA reads TGTGCCAGCAGCCCAACAGGGGGCGTCACTGAAGCTTTCTTT.